This entry describes one T cell receptor (beta chain). Its antigen remains undetermined. Per-base quality was not reported, and no clone a single base away is much larger than it. This specimen comes from a study of T cell repertoires in ileal Crohn's disease (dated by TCRdb to about 2019). Regarding the study in general: Median disease duration was roughly 8.2 years, and about 35% of patients were identified as active smokers at the time of surgery. Every patient underwent surgery because of a complication, which was stricturing disease in around 60% of cases and penetrating disease in about 39%. Roughly half of the patients were given postoperative therapy, with around eleven receiving thiopurines and fewer than 20 receiving anti-TNF agents. Endoscopic postoperative recurrence was defined by a Rutgeerts score above i0. TCR repertoire analysis was done in 45 to 65 Crohn's disease patients from a prospective multicentre cohort. The study sequenced roughly 170 mucosal samples from more than 50 patients, taken at several locations on the surgical specimen and at postoperative endoscopy. The study was conducted in parallel with a multicentre cohort that was designed to identify predictors of early endoscopic recurrence following ileocolonic resection.

V lost 0 bases and J lost 2 bases, and the count of bases not matched to a germline gene is 5. CDR1 is given as SGHRS and CDR2 as YFSETQ, both from the germline V gene. Counted from cysteine to phenylalanine, this CDR3 has 15 amino acids. CDR3 DNA is the only sequence kept; it has 45 bases, read in frame from the first base. Eligible patients were adults with ileal or ileocolonic Crohn's disease who had an indication for ileocolonic resection. Before DNA extraction, whole ileal mucosal biopsies were kept frozen at -80 degrees C. Genomic DNA was isolated from frozen whole biopsies using a TRizol-based method, and the DNA was quantified with a NanoDrop 2000 spectrophotometer. Five hundred nanograms of biopsy DNA per sample were submitted for commercial TCRB immunosequencing. Adaptive Biotechnology amplified CDR3 regions from genomic DNA with a two-step multiplex PCR that controlled for amplification bias. In the first PCR, primers covered every V and J gene segment, and in the second PCR, barcodes and Illumina adapters were added. CDR3 libraries were sequenced on an Illumina instrument. The study's own analysis went as follows. The analysis drew on both the pipelines supplied by the vendor and custom analysis of the raw data in R/Bioconductor running R version 3.3.0. Clonality, which ranges from 0 to 1, was calculated as the inverse of the normalised Shannon entropy across all productive clones. The repertoire share taken up by the top 100 clones defined high-frequency clones, and only clones that passed a 95% confidence test were kept. Repertoire diversity was measured with the Simpson index, and overlap between samples was measured with the Morisita-Horn index. TCRdb took over this immuneACCESS table, retaining in-frame rearrangements with V and J assigned. Such tables are incomplete; in checked studies, under half of the missing clones stem from an unresolved V gene, and the remainder is unexplained. V, J and clone size were drawn from that table, and D and trimming were deduced from the DNA. This sample lists roughly 3,900 clones; roughly four fifths were detected once. The ten largest clones represent approximately 6.8% of the sample.

Findings and caveats that apply to the study as a whole: Only a subgroup of patients, of unstated size, had mucosal CD4 and CD8 T cells sorted and sequenced. Endoscopic recurrence was linked to a higher percentage of high-frequency clones at surgery, and recurrence occurred in every patient whose clonality exceeded 26.8% (18/57). Sorted CD8 T cells carried more high-frequency clones than CD4 T cells, suggesting mucosal expansions were mainly CD8. A significantly higher proportion of clonal expansions was observed in active smokers at surgery than in non-smokers (about 25% vs 20%, p=0.02).

The sequence derives from an adult with Crohn's disease. The sequenced sample was ileal tissue. The V and J genes are TRBV5-1 and TRBJ2-7; 7 nucleotides in the junction match TRBD1. The DNA sequence reads TGCGCCAGCAGCTTGGCCGCAGGACAGGCCTACGAGCAGTACTTC. The translation is CASSLAAGQAYEQYF.